This T cell receptor (beta chain) was found in a study of vaccination effects on CD4 cells after COVID-19. Overall study context: Samples were collected from a few convalescent patients early and late following vaccination.

This CDR3 comprises 15 residues. V was clipped by 0 bases and J by 2 bases, with 6 bases between them. Germline V CDR1 and CDR2: SGHRS, YFSETQ. Sequenced by immunoSEQ multiplex PCR; TCRdb stores in-frame clones only, minus some. The table includes 35,000 to 55,000 clones, just over 75% detected once. Scientists isolated CD4+ T cells after a roughly ten-day culture period ended. Their SARS-CoV-2 infection, verified by PCR, occurred between March and December 2020. Participants got two doses of BNT162b2 or mRNA-1273 vaccine. In this sample, this clone turned up once. Its antigen is still unknown. This TCR derives from a human donor who had a prior SARS-CoV-2 infection. The V gene is TRBV5-1, the J gene TRBJ2-6, with D hard to call. The sequencing used CD4+ T cells from PBMCs cultured without peptide, collected after COVID-19 vaccination. The CDR3 spells CASSLGAAGANVLTF. For the CDR3, the DNA is TGCGCCAGCAGCTTGGGGGCGGCTGGGGCCAACGTCCTGACTTTC.